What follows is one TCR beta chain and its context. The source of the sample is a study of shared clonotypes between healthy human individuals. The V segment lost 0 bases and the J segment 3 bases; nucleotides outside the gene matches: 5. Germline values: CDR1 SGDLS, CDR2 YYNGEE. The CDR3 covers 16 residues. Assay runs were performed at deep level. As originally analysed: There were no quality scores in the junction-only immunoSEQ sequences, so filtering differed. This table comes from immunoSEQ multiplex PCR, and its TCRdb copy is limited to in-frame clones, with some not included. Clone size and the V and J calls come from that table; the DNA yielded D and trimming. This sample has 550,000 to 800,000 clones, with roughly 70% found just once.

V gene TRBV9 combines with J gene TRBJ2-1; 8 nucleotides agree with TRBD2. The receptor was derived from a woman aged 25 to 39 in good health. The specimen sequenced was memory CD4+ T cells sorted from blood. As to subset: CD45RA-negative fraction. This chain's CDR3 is CASSVEGGRFYNEQFF. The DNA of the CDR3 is TGTGCCAGCAGCGTAGAAGGCGGGAGGTTCTACAATGAGCAGTTCTTC.